These 25 T cell receptor beta chains were sequenced from one sample in a study of blood T cell repertoires in COVID-19. Sequencing was performed with immunoSEQ multiplex PCR; in TCRdb, only in-frame clones are kept and a portion is missing. Of over 130,000 clones listed, 60% to 80% are singletons. Input material: peripheral blood. These receptors all come from a woman aged 50 to 60 with active or convalescent COVID-19.

CDR3 region: CAWSVQETQYF. The CDR3 DNA sequence: TGTGCCTGGAGTGTTCAGGAGACCCAGTACTTC. The rearrangement uses TRBV30 and TRBJ2-5; D is undetermined. The ends were cut back, 0 bases at V and 5 bases at J, with 4 bases in the middle. The CDR3 consists of 11 residues. Germline V CDR1 and CDR2: GTSNPN, SVGIG (reference sequence).

The chain has TRBV19 and TRBJ2-5; 7 bases fit TRBD2. J was trimmed by 2 bases and V by 6 bases; bases with no gene match: 9. Germline assignment: CDR1 LNHDA and CDR2 SQIVND (reference sequence). The CDR3 extends over 15 amino acids. The CDR3 loop reads CASSRAGPIQETQYF. The DNA for the CDR3 is TGTGCCAGTAGCAGAGCGGGGCCAATACAAGAGACCCAGTACTTC.

The V and J genes are TRBV6-5 and TRBJ2-1, with a possible D match to TRBD2 (6 bases). V shed 6 bases and J shed 5 bases, with 17 bases lying between them. Per the germline V gene, CDR1 is MNHEY and CDR2 is SVGAGI. The CDR3 has 15 amino acids. The CDR3 DNA sequence: TGTGCCAGCAGCCTCTCCCGAGGGACTGACAATGAGCAGTTCTTC. Protein: CASSLSRGTDNEQFF.

This clone was counted a few times. This chain connects TRBV2 to TRBJ2-3, with 8 bases that match TRBD1. Trimming at V came to 4 bases and at J to 2 bases, leaving 5 bases not matched to a gene. From germline, CDR1 is SNHLY and CDR2 FYNNEI. The CDR3 sequence is 15 residues long. The CDR3 reads CASSGDRGFTDTQYF. Here the CDR3 DNA reads TGTGCCAGCAGTGGAGACAGGGGATTCACAGATACGCAGTATTTT.

V gene TRBV19 combines with J gene TRBJ2-1; perhaps TRBD2 as D (6 bases). The CDR3 has 12 residues. Per germline, CDR1 LNHDA and CDR2 SQIVND (reference sequence). Trimming pared 8 bases from V and 7 bases from J, leaving 12 bases between. The CDR3 is CASASRENEQFF. CDR3 DNA: TGTGCCAGTGCTAGTCGGGAGAATGAGCAGTTCTTC.

This chain uses TRBV3-1 (or the pseudogene TRBV3-2) with TRBJ2-5; 13 nucleotides agree with TRBD2. The CDR3 is 17 amino acids. V was clipped by 4 bases and J by 2 bases; unmatched bases: 7. Germline V gives CDR1 LGHDT, CDR2 YNNKEL (reference sequence). Written as DNA, the CDR3 is TGTGCCAGCAGCCGTCGACTAGCGGGGGGCACACAAGAGACCCAGTACTTC. As protein: CASSRRLAGGTQETQYF.

This chain connects TRBV11-2 to TRBJ2-3, with D possibly TRBD2 on 5 matching bases. This CDR3 comprises 15 residues. Germline V CDR1 and CDR2: SGHAT, FQNNGV. Trimming stripped 5 bases from V and 2 bases from J, with 14 bases between. In DNA, the CDR3 is TGTGCCAGCAGCCGGACTGGGTCTGACACAGATACGCAGTATTTT. This codes for CASSRTGSDTDTQYF.

The chain combines TRBV4-3 with TRBJ2-1, with TRBD1 matching over 9 bases. The junction had 5 bases not matched to a gene; V was cut back by 0 bases and J by 5 bases. The CDR3 covers 16 residues. Germline CDR1 LGHNA, CDR2 YSLEER. CDR3 region: CASSQEIGDRDNEQFF. In DNA, the CDR3 is TGCGCCAGCAGCCAAGAAATCGGGGACAGGGACAATGAGCAGTTCTTC.

This chain uses TRBV4-3 with TRBJ2-3, with 8 nucleotides matching TRBD2. The CDR3 totals 16 residues. CDR1 is LGHNA and CDR2 is YSLEER in the germline V gene. The V and J ends lost 4 bases and 2 bases, in that order; junction bases with no gene match: 8. The DNA for the CDR3 is TGCGCCAGCAGCCTCCAGGGAGCGGGGGTCACAGATACGCAGTATTTT. This gives the protein CASSLQGAGVTDTQYF.

This clone came up a few times. The chain uses TRBV11-3 and TRBJ2-2; D may be TRBD1 (5 bases). The CDR3 loop spans 13 amino acids. CDR1 SGHNT and CDR2 YENEEA come from the germline V gene. V lost 2 bases, J lost 7 bases, and 8 bases lay in between. The CDR3 sequence: CASSLLQDGELFF. The CDR3 nucleotides are TGTGCCAGCAGCTTACTACAGGACGGGGAGCTGTTTTTT.

In nucleotides, the CDR3 is TGTGCCAGCAGCCCGGATGGACAGAGGGCTTTCTTT. Amino acid sequence: CASSPDGQRAFF. The gene calls are TRBV14 and TRBJ1-1; tentative D call: TRBD1 (6 bases). Trimming cost V 4 bases and J 11 bases, with 14 bases left between them. CDR1 is SGHDN, CDR2 FVKESK, per germline. CDR3 length: 12 residues.

The J gene is TRBJ1-2, the V gene TRBV19; D ambiguous. Germline V lookup: CDR1 LNHDA, CDR2 SQIVND (reference sequence). The CDR3 spans 14 residues. V was cut by 3 bases and J by 6 bases, with 14 bases left in between. CDR3 in amino acids: CASSMGRQSDGYTF. The CDR3, as DNA: TGTGCCAGTAGTATGGGGAGACAATCGGATGGCTACACCTTC.

V is TRBV10-3 and J is TRBJ2-3; 9 bases are shared with TRBD2. The V segment lost 3 bases and the J segment 2 bases; nucleotides outside the gene matches: 6. The CDR3 is 16 amino acids. CDR1 and CDR2 from the germline V gene are ENHRY and SYGVKD. The CDR3 DNA sequence: TGTGCCATCAGTGAACGAGCGGGAGGCGACACAGATACGCAGTATTTT. Its protein product is CAISERAGGDTDTQYF.

This clone was counted once. This rearrangement joins TRBV19 to TRBJ2-1, with a possible D match to TRBD1 (6 bases). The ends were cut back, 3 bases at V and 2 bases at J, with 8 bases in the middle. In germline, CDR1 is LNHDA, CDR2 SQIVND (reference sequence). This CDR3 spans 14 amino acids. CDR3 bases: TGTGCCAGTAGTATGACAGGCCCCTACAATGAGCAGTTCTTC. It codes for CASSMTGPYNEQFF. Combining the CDR3 with reference TRBV19 and TRBJ2-1 gives the whole variable domain DGGITQSPKYLFRKEGQNVTLSCEQNLNHDAMYWYRQDPGQGLRLIYYSQIVNDFQKGDIAEGYSVSREKKESFPLTVTSAQKNPTAFYLCASSMTGPYNEQFFGPGTRLTVL.

This chain connects TRBV18 to TRBJ1-1; 12 bases match TRBD1. CDR1 is KGHSH and CDR2 is LQKENI in the germline V gene. This CDR3 comprises 16 residues. V lost 2 bases and J lost 0; bases outside the gene matches: 1. CDR3 nucleotide sequence: TGTGCCAGCTCACCAGGGACAGGGGGCCTGAACACTGAAGCTTTCTTT. This encodes CASSPGTGGLNTEAFF.

The rearrangement uses TRBV5-1 and TRBJ2-7; 8 bases agree with TRBD1. The CDR3 contains 16 residues. The V gene's germline CDR1 is SGHRS and CDR2 YFSETQ. The trim removed 4 bases at V and 2 bases at J, leaving 11 bases unmatched. For the CDR3, the DNA is TGCGCCAGCAGCCCAAGAGGGACAGGTCAACCCTACGAGCAGTACTTC. Translated: CASSPRGTGQPYEQYF.

The J gene is TRBJ2-7, the V gene TRBV6-2 or TRBV6-3, with D possibly matching TRBD2 (5 bases). This CDR3 spans 14 amino acids. Trimming left V 6 bases short and J 4 bases short, with 16 bases between. CDR1 and CDR2 (germline): MNHEY, SVGEGT. The CDR3: CASSLRASGYEQYF. CDR3 nucleotides: TGTGCCAGCAGCCTAAGGGCCTCGGGGTACGAGCAGTACTTC.

The CDR3 region is CATSRQHGGLAGLSYNEQFF. The DNA for the CDR3 is TGTGCCACCAGCAGGCAACACGGGGGACTAGCGGGCCTCTCCTACAATGAGCAGTTCTTC. This chain joins TRBV15 and TRBJ2-1; 12 positions agree with TRBD2. This CDR3 has 20 amino acids. The V and J ends lost 3 bases and 0 bases, in that order; junction bases with no gene match: 12. Germline values: CDR1 LNHNV, CDR2 YYDKDF (reference sequence).

This chain connects TRBV12-5 to TRBJ2-3; D gene unclear. The germline V gene has CDR1 LGHNT and CDR2 FRNRAP. V lost 2 bases, J lost 0 bases, and 6 bases lay in between. This CDR3 has 14 residues. DNA of the CDR3: TGTGCTAGTGGTTTGCAGTCTAGCACAGATACGCAGTATTTT. As protein: CASGLQSSTDTQYF.

This clone has more than one count but fewer than ten. This rearrangement joins TRBV4-3 to TRBJ2-2; possibly TRBD2 for D (6 bases). Trimming took off 1 base at V and 0 bases at J, with 15 bases between the two ends. This CDR3 region has 18 residues. Germline lookup yields CDR1 LGHNA and CDR2 YSLEER. CDR3 DNA sequence: TGCGCCAGCAGCCAAGGCGGGCCTAGCGCAGCGAACACCGGGGAGCTGTTTTTT. Amino acids: CASSQGGPSAANTGELFF.

The CDR3 is CASSGWTGGYYEQYF. The CDR3 bases are TGTGCCAGCAGTGGCTGGACAGGGGGCTACTACGAGCAGTACTTC. The V and J genes are TRBV25-1 and TRBJ2-7; 11 nucleotides agree with TRBD1. The germline V gene encodes CDR1 MGHDK and CDR2 SYGVNS. Unmatched junction bases numbered 5, after V lost 4 bases and J lost 3 bases. The length of the CDR3 is 15 residues.

The chain combines TRBV5-4 with TRBJ2-3; 9 positions match TRBD2. Germline-derived CDR1 and CDR2 are SGHNT and YYREEE (reference sequence). The CDR3 length is 16 residues. Trimming took 3 bases from V and 2 from J; bases not matched to a gene: 7. The CDR3 loop reads CASSSQRGANTDTQYF. The CDR3 nucleotides read TGTGCCAGCAGCTCGCAGCGGGGGGCTAACACAGATACGCAGTATTTT.

V gene TRBV19 combines with J gene TRBJ1-1; possibly TRBD1 for D (5 bases). V was cut by 6 bases and J by 7 bases, with 18 bases left in between. The CDR3 sequence is 14 residues long. Looked up from germline, CDR1 is LNHDA and CDR2 is SQIVND (reference sequence). The CDR3 protein is CASRVRGGANEAFF. CDR3 bases: TGTGCCAGTAGAGTCCGCGGGGGTGCAAATGAAGCTTTCTTT.

The J gene is TRBJ1-2, the V gene TRBV15, with 7 bases fitting TRBD1. The germline gives CDR1 LNHNV, CDR2 YYDKDF (reference sequence). J was trimmed by 14 bases and V by 0 bases; bases with no gene match: 15. The CDR3 spans 15 residues. The CDR3, as DNA: TGTGCCACCAGCAGAGATCATCATGAAACAGGGGCCAGTACCTTC. Protein product: CATSRDHHETGASTF.

The chain combines TRBV30 with TRBJ1-2; D may be TRBD1 (6 bases). Trimming removed 5 bases from V and 2 bases from J, with 15 bases in between. The CDR3 is 14 amino acids. The germline V gene encodes CDR1 GTSNPN and CDR2 SVGIG (reference sequence). CDR3: CAWSRTALNYGYTF. The CDR3 DNA follows: TGTGCCTGGTCCCGGACAGCCCTAAACTATGGCTACACCTTC.